This T cell receptor beta chain derives from a study of blood T cell repertoires in COVID-19. Study at large: The United States, Italy and Spain supplied acute and convalescent COVID-19 samples. PBMCs, B-cell-depleted T cells, or T cells were the source of the cDNA or gDNA that made up the material.

The germline V gene encodes CDR1 LGHDT and CDR2 YNNKEL (reference sequence). V lost 6 bases to trimming and J lost 0 bases, with 13 bases between them. This CDR3 has 15 amino acids. Libraries were prepared by immunoSEQ multiplex PCR; TCRdb keeps only in-frame clonotypes and omits some of them. The table includes tens of thousands of clones, under 85% detected once. The sequence was collected from a human donor in a cohort sampled during active COVID-19. This chain links TRBV3-1 (or the pseudogene TRBV3-2) with TRBJ2-3; tentative D call: TRBD1 (6 bases). Specimen: peripheral blood. CDR3 bases: TGTGCCAGCAGACGAGGGGGTTCTAGCACAGATACGCAGTATTTT. Residues: CASRRGGSSTDTQYF.